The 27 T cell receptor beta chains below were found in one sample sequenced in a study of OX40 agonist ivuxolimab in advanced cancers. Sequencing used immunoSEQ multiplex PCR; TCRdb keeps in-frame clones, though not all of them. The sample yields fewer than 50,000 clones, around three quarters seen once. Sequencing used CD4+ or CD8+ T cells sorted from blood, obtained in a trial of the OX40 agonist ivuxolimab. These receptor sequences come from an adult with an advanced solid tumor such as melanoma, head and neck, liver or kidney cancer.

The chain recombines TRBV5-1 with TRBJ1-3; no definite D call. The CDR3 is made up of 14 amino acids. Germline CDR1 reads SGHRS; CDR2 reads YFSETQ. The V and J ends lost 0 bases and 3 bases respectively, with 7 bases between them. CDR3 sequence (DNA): TGCGCCAGCAGCTTGGAGGCAGATGGAAACACCATATATTTT. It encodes CASSLEADGNTIYF.

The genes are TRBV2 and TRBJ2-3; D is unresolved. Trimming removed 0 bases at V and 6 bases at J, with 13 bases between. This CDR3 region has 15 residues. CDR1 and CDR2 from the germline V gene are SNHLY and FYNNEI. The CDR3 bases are TGTGCCAGCAGTGAAGCTCTTGGACGTGCTGATACGCAGTATTTT. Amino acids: CASSEALGRADTQYF.

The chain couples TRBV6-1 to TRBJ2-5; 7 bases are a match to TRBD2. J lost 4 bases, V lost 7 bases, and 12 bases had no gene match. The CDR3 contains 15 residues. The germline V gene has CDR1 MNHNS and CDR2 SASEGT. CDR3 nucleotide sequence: TGTGCCAGCATGGCTTTAGCGGGTGCTGGAGAGACCCAGTACTTC. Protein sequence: CASMALAGAGETQYF.

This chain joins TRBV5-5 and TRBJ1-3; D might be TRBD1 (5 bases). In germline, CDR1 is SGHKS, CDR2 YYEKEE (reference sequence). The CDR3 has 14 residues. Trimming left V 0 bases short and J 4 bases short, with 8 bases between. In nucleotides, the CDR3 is TGTGCCAGCAGCTTGGGGGGCCTGGGAAACACCATATATTTT. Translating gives CASSLGGLGNTIYF.

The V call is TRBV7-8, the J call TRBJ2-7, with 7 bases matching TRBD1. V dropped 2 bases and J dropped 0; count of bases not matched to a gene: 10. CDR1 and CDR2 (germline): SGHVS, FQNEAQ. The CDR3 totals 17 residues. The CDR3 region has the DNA TGTGCCAGCAGCTTAACCACCGGACAGGCAGCCTCCTACGAGCAGTACTTC. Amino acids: CASSLTTGQAASYEQYF. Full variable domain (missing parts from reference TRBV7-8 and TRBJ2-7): GAGVSQSPRYKVAKRGQDVALRCDPISGHVSLFWYQQALGQGPEFLTYFQNEAQLDKSGLPSDRFFAERPEGSVSTLKIQRTQQEDSAVYLCASSLTTGQAASYEQYFGPGTRLTVT.

CDR3 amino acids: CASSPQPGGTDTQYF. CDR3 nucleotide sequence: TGTGCCAGCAGCCCCCAGCCGGGAGGGACAGATACGCAGTATTTT. The V call is TRBV7-3, the J call TRBJ2-3, with TRBD2 matching 8 bases. The CDR3 has 15 residues. Germline CDR1 is SGHTA and CDR2 is FQGTGA. The J segment lost 3 bases and the V segment lost 5 bases, leaving 7 bases of the junction unmatched. Supplemented by reference TRBV7-3 and TRBJ2-3, the full variable domain reads GAGVSQTPSNKVTEKGKYVELRCDPISGHTALYWYRQSLGQGPEFLIYFQGTGAADDSGLPNDRFFAVRPEGSVSTLKIQRTERGDSAVYLCASSPQPGGTDTQYFGPGTRLTVL.

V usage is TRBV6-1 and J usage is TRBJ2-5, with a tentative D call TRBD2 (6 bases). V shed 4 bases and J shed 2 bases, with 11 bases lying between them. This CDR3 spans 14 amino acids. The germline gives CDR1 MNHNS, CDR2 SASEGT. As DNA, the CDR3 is TGTGCCAGCAGTGTCGTCGCGGGGCAAGAGACCCAGTACTTC. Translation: CASSVVAGQETQYF.

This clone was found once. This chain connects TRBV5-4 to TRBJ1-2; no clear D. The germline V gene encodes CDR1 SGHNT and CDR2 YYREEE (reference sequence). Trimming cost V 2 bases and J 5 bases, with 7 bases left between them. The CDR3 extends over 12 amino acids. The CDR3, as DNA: TGTGCCAGCAGCTTTGACATGTATGGCTACACCTTC. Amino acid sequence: CASSFDMYGYTF.

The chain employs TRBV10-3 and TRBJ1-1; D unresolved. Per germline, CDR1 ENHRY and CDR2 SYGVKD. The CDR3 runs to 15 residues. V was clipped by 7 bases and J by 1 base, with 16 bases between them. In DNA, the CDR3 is TGTGCCATCAAACTCTCGGAAGAGGCGAACACTGAAGCTTTCTTT. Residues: CAIKLSEEANTEAFF.

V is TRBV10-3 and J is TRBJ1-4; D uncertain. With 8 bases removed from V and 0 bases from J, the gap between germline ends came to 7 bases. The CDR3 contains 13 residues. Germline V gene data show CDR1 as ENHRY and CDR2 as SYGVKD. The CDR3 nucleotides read TGTGCCATCTTAGACTCAACTAATGAAAAACTGTTTTTT. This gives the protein CAILDSTNEKLFF.

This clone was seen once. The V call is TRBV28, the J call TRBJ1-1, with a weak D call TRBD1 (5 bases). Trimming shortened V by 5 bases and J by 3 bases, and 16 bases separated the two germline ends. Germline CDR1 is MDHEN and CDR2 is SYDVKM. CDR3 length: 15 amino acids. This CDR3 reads CASSTGGVSDTEAFF. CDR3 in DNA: TGTGCCAGCAGTACGGGGGGGGTGTCCGACACTGAAGCTTTCTTT. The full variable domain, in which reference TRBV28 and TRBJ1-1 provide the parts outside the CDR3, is DVKVTQSSRYLVKRTGEKVFLECVQDMDHENMFWYRQDPGLGLRLIYFSYDVKMKEKGDIPEGYSVSREKKERFSLILESASTNQTSMYLCASSTGGVSDTEAFFGQGTRLTVV.

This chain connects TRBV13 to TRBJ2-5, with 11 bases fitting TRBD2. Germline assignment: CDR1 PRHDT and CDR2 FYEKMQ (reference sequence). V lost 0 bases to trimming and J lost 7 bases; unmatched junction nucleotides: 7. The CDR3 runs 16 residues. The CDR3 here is CASSLGSSGGPGTQYF. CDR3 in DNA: TGTGCCAGCAGCTTAGGTTCTAGCGGGGGGCCGGGGACCCAGTACTTC.

CDR3 loop: CASRAGQETQYF. The CDR3 region has the DNA TGTGCCAGTAGGGCAGGCCAAGAGACCCAGTACTTC. V gene TRBV19 combines with J gene TRBJ2-5, with unresolved D. This CDR3 has 12 residues. Germline CDR1 LNHDA, CDR2 SQIVND (reference sequence). The V gene lost 6 bases and the J gene lost 1 base, with 6 bases spanning the gap.

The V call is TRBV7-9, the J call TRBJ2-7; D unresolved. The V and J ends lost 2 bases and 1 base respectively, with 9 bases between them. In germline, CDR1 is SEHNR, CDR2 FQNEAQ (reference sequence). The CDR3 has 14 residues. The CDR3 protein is CASSLLPGSYEQYF. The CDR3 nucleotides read TGTGCCAGCAGCTTACTTCCGGGTTCCTACGAGCAGTACTTC.

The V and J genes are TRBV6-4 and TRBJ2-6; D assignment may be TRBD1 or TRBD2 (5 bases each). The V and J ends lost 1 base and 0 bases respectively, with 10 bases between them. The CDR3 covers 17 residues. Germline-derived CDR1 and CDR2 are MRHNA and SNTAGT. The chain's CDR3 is CASSDWGPSSGANVLTF. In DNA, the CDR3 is TGTGCCAGCAGTGACTGGGGACCTAGCTCTGGGGCCAACGTCCTGACTTTC.

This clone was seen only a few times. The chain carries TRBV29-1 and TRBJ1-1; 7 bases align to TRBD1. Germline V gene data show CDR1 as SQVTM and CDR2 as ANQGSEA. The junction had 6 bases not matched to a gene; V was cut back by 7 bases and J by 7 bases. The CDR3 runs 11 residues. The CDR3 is CSAVQGSEAFF. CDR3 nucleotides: TGCAGCGCCGTACAGGGGAGTGAAGCTTTCTTT.

Written as DNA, the CDR3 is TGTGCCAGCAGTGATCGCATAGCGGGAGTCTACGAGCAGTACTTC. Its translation is CASSDRIAGVYEQYF. V gene TRBV25-1 combines with J gene TRBJ2-7; 9 positions match TRBD2. This CDR3 has 15 amino acids. Germline assignment: CDR1 MGHDK and CDR2 SYGVNS. The V gene end was trimmed by 3 bases and the J gene end by 3 bases; junction bases not matched to a gene: 6.

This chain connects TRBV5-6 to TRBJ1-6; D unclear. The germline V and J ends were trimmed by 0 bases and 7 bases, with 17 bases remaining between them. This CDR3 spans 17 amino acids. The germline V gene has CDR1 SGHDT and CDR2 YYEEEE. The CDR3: CASSLELAGRGNSPLHF. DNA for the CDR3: TGTGCCAGCAGCTTGGAGCTTGCGGGTAGAGGAAATTCACCCCTCCACTTT.

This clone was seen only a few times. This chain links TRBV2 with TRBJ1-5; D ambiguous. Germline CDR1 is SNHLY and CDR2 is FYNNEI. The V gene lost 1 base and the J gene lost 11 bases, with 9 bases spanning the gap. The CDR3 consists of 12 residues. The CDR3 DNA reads TGTGCCAGCAGTGAAGAGGTCAAGGCCCAGCATTTT. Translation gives CASSEEVKAQHF. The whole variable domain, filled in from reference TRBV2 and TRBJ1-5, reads EPEVTQTPSHQVTQMGQEVILRCVPISNHLYFYWYRQILGQKVEFLVSFYNNEISEKSEIFDDQFSVERPDGSNFTLKIRSTKLEDSAMYFCASSEEVKAQHFGDGTRLSIL.

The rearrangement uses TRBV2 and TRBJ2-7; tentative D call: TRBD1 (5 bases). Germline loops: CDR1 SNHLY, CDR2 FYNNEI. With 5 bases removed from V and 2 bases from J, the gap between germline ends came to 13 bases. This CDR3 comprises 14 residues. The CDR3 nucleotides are TGTGCCAGCAGTACACAACAGGTCACCTACGAGCAGTACTTC. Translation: CASSTQQVTYEQYF.

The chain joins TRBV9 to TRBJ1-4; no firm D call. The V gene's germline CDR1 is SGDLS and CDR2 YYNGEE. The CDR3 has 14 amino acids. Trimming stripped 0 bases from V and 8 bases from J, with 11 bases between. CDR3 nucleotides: TGTGCCAGCAGCGTAGATGGGGTGAGGGAAAAACTGTTTTTT. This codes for CASSVDGVREKLFF.

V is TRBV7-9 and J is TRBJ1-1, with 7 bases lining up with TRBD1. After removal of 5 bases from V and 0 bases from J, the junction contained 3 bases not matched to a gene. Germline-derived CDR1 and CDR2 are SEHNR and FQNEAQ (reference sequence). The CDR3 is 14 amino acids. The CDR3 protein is CASSPQGMNTEAFF. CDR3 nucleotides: TGTGCCAGCAGCCCACAGGGGATGAACACTGAAGCTTTCTTT.

The CDR3 DNA follows: TGTGCCAGCAACCCCCCTCTAGCGGGAGGCCCGAGCTCCTACAATGAGCAGTTCTTC. It specifies CASNPPLAGGPSSYNEQFF. The chain links TRBV28 to TRBJ2-1, with 11 positions matching TRBD2. The J segment lost 0 bases and the V segment lost 7 bases, leaving 14 bases of the junction unmatched. The CDR3 totals 19 residues. Germline CDR1 is MDHEN and CDR2 is SYDVKM. Full variable domain (rest looked up from reference TRBV28 and TRBJ2-1): DVKVTQSSRYLVKRTGEKVFLECVQDMDHENMFWYRQDPGLGLRLIYFSYDVKMKEKGDIPEGYSVSREKKERFSLILESASTNQTSMYLCASNPPLAGGPSSYNEQFFGPGTRLTVL.

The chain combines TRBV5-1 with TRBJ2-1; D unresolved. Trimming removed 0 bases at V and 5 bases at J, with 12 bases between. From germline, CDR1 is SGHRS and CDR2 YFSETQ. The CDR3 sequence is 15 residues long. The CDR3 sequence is CASSLEGFAHNEQFF. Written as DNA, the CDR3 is TGCGCCAGCAGCTTGGAGGGTTTTGCACACAATGAGCAGTTCTTC.

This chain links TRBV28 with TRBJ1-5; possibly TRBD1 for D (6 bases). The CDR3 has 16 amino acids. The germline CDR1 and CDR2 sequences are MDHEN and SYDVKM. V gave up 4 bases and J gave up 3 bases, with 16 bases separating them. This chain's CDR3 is CASSYRAWGDNQPQHF. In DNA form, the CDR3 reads TGTGCCAGCAGTTACAGGGCCTGGGGTGACAATCAGCCCCAGCATTTT. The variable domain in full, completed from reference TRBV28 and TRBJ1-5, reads DVKVTQSSRYLVKRTGEKVFLECVQDMDHENMFWYRQDPGLGLRLIYFSYDVKMKEKGDIPEGYSVSREKKERFSLILESASTNQTSMYLCASSYRAWGDNQPQHFGDGTRLSIL.

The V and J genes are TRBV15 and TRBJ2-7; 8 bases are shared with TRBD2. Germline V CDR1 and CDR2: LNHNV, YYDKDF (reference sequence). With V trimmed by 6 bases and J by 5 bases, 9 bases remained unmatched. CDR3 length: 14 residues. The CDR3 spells CATRGSGRPHEQYF. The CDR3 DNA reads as TGTGCCACCAGAGGCAGCGGGAGACCCCACGAGCAGTACTTC.

In DNA form, the CDR3 reads TGCAGTGCTAGAGTGGGCTACGAGCAGTACTTC. Residues: CSARVGYEQYF. The V gene is TRBV20-1, the J gene TRBJ2-7; D is unclear. Per the germline V gene, CDR1 is DFQATT and CDR2 is SNEGSKA (reference sequence). V lost 1 base to trimming and J lost 3 bases, with 4 bases between them. The CDR3 loop spans 11 amino acids.